This entry lists 13 T cell receptor beta chains sequenced from one sample in a study of tumor-infiltrating lymphocytes in primary liver carcinoma. They got blood RNA out of unsorted whole blood and also pulled out germline DNA. cDNA specific to TCR beta was made from about 550 ng of total RNA, with a constant-region primer employed for priming. Investigators got TCR beta libraries out of three nested multiplex PCR rounds, done with slightly modified ARM-PCR. The first two PCR rounds used TRBV1-TRBV30 primers with a Cbeta primer, approximately 10 cycles each. MiXCR, applied by TCRdb to the multiplex PCR reads, yields one record per CDR3 protein. This table holds some 320,000 distinct CDR3 sequences, about 60% found once. Input material: peripheral blood. Receptors originate from a man aged 40-50 years with primary liver carcinoma and hepatitis B virus infection.

The sample holds many counts of this clonotype. The genes are TRBV6-2 or TRBV6-3 and TRBJ1-2; D remains unclear. The CDR3 spans 14 residues. Trimming left V 10 bases short and J 2 bases short, with 17 bases between. Germline V gives CDR1 MNHEY, CDR2 SVGEGT. The CDR3 nucleotides read TGTGCCACCCTCCGAAGAACAGCGAACTATGGCTACACCTTC. Its translation is CATLRRTANYGYTF.

This sequence joins TRBV19 and TRBJ2-1, with no clear D. Germline V gives CDR1 LNHDA, CDR2 SQIVND (reference sequence). V was trimmed by 9 bases and J by 7 bases, leaving 13 bases between them. The CDR3 is made up of 12 amino acids. CDR3 in amino acids: CASQSLGNEQFF. The DNA for the CDR3 is TGTGCCAGCCAATCTTTGGGGAATGAGCAGTTCTTC.

This clonotype has a handful of counts. This may come from a read error, since a much larger clone is one base off. The chain carries TRBV11-2 and TRBJ2-1, with D unclear. Germline CDR1 is SGHAT and CDR2 is FQNNGV. The CDR3 extends over 12 amino acids. The CDR3: CASCLNYNEQFF. In DNA, the CDR3 is TGTGCCAGCTGCTTAAACTACAATGAGCAGTTCTTC.

A remark on this clonotype: At one boundary the junction diverges from the germline segment, which might be a read error. This rearrangement joins TRBV28 to TRBJ2-7; 8 bases are a match to TRBD1. The V gene's germline CDR1 is MDHEN and CDR2 SYDVKM. The CDR3 spans 14 residues. The CDR3 nucleotides read TGTGCCAACAGTCCAGGGGGCGTCGCCTACGAGCAGTACTTC. The encoded protein is CANSPGGVAYEQYF.

The chain recombines TRBV11-2 with TRBJ2-1; D could derive from TRBD1 or TRBD2 (5 bases each). Trimming left V 4 bases short and J 15 bases short, with 22 bases between. The germline CDR1 and CDR2 sequences are SGHAT and FQNNGV. The CDR3 has 14 amino acids. CDR3 loop: CASSSSSLGHEWFF. The CDR3, as DNA: TGTGCCAGCAGCTCGTCTAGCTTGGGGCATGAGTGGTTCTTC.

Points on this clonotype: An end of the junction does not agree with germline; a read error may underlie this. The chain carries TRBV30 and TRBJ2-1; 9 positions agree with TRBD2. Germline-derived CDR1 and CDR2 are GTSNPN and SVGIG (reference sequence). This CDR3 has 14 residues. CDR3 protein: CAWNEREVNNEQFF. The CDR3 nucleotides are TGTGCCTGGAATGAGCGGGAGGTAAACAACGAGCAGTTCTTC. Full variable domain (outside the CDR3, taken from reference TRBV30 and TRBJ2-1): SQTIHQWPATLVQPVGSPLSLECTVEGTSNPNLYWYRQAAGRGLQLLFYSVGIGQISSEVPQNLSASRPQDRQFILSSKKLLLSDSGFYLCAWNEREVNNEQFFGPGTRLTVL.

On this clonotype itself: A much larger clone differs by one base, so this may be a read error. The missing conserved phenylalanine or tryptophan at the end of this CDR3 makes a read error likely. The V gene is TRBV10-3, the J gene TRBJ2-7, with TRBD2 matching over 8 bases. In germline, CDR1 is ENHRY, CDR2 SYGVKD. The CDR3 spans 14 residues. Unmatched junction bases numbered 11, after V lost 10 bases and J lost 3 bases. This chain's CDR3 is CATDDGRAVYEQYL. CDR3 in DNA: TGTGCCACCGACGACGGGAGGGCAGTCTACGAGCAGTACTTA.

Concerning this clonotype itself: Given a much more abundant clone one base away, this may be a read error. The chain links TRBV6-5 to TRBJ2-3, with D possibly being TRBD1 (6 bases). V dropped 6 bases and J dropped 7 bases, with 14 bases sitting between them. This CDR3 region has 13 residues. Germline CDR1 reads MNHEY; CDR2 reads SVGAGI. CDR3 bases: TGTGCCAGCAGGCCCTCGGGGACAAATACGCAGTATTTT. This encodes CASRPSGTNTQYF.

This sequence joins TRBV11-3 and TRBJ2-7; D may correspond to TRBD1 or TRBD2 (6 bases each). The germline V and J ends were trimmed by 7 bases and 6 bases, with 22 bases remaining between them. The CDR3 is made up of 15 amino acids. In germline, CDR1 is SGHNT, CDR2 YENEEA. The CDR3 spells CASNSSLGPGAEQYF. The CDR3 region has the DNA TGTGCCAGCAACTCGTCCCTGGGACCGGGGGCCGAGCAGTACTTC.

CDR3 region: CAWSVLQVTSYGYTF. The CDR3 DNA follows: TGTGCCTGGAGTGTACTACAGGTTACGAGCTATGGCTACACCTTC. The rearrangement joins TRBV30 to TRBJ1-2; possible D gene TRBD1, 5 bases. This CDR3 has 15 residues. The germline V gene encodes CDR1 GTSNPN and CDR2 SVGIG (reference sequence). V shed 0 bases and J shed 4 bases, with 15 bases lying between them.

The chain uses TRBV4-1 and TRBJ2-3; D gene ambiguous. Germline V gives CDR1 MGHRA, CDR2 YSYEKL. The ends were cut back, 4 bases at V and 8 bases at J, with 16 bases in the middle. The CDR3 extends over 14 amino acids. Here the CDR3 DNA reads TGCGCCAGCAGCCTGGGAAGGAACACATGTACGCAGTATTTT. Translating gives CASSLGRNTCTQYF.

V usage is TRBV24-1 and J usage is TRBJ2-1; a possible D gene is TRBD2 (6 bases). The V gene's germline CDR1 is KGHDR and CDR2 SFDVKD. The length of the CDR3 is 16 residues. Between the trimmed V and J ends, which lost 5 bases and 0 bases, there was a span of 13 bases. The CDR3 here is CATSGGTPSSYNEQFF. CDR3 DNA: TGTGCCACCAGTGGTGGGACTCCGAGCTCCTACAATGAGCAGTTCTTC.

This chain uses TRBV12-3 or TRBV12-4 with TRBJ2-3; the D is unclear. The tail of the sequence fits TRBJ1-5 better, so the J call may be wrong. The CDR3 totals 15 residues. Here the CDR3 DNA reads TGTGCCAGCAGTCCGCCCGGACTGAGAACAGATACGCAGCATTTT. It translates to CASSPPGLRTDTQHF.